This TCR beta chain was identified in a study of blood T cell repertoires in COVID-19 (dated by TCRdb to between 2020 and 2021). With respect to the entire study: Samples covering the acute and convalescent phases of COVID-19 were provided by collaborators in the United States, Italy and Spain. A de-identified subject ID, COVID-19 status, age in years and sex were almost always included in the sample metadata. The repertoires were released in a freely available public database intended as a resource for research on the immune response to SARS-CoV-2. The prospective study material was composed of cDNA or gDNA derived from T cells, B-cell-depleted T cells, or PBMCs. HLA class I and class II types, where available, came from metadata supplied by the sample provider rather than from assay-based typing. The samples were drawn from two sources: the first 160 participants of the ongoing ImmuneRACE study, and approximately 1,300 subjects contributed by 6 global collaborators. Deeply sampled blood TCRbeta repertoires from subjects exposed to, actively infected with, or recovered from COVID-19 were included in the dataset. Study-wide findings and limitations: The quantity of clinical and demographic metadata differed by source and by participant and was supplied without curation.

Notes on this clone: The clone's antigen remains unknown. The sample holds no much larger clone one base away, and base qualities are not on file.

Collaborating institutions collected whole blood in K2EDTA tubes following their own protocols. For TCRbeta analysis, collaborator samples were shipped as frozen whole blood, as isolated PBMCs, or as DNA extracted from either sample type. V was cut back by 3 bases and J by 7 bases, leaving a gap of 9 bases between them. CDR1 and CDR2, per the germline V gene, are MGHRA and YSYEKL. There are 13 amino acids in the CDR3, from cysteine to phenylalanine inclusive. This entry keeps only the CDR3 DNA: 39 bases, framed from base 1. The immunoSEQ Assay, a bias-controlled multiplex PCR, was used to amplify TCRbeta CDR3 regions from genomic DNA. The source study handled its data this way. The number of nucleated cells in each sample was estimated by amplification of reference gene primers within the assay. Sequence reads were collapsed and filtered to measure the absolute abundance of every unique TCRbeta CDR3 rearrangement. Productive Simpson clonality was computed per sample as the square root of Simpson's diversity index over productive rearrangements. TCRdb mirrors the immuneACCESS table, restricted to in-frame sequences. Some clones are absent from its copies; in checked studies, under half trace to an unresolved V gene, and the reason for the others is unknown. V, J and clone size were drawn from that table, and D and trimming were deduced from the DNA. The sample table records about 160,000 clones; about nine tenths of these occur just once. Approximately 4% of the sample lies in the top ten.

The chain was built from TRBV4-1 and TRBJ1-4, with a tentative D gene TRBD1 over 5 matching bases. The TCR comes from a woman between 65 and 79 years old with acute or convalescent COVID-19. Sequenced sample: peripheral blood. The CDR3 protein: CASSQGQGEKLFF. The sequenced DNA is TGCGCCAGCAGCCAGGGCCAGGGTGAAAAACTGTTTTTT.